This T cell receptor beta chain was profiled in a study of T-cell memory formation after mild COVID-19. Study context: The two donors had largely donor-specific TCR clusters.

Sample barcodes and UMIs were carried by the TCR alpha and TCR beta cDNA libraries that 5'RACE generated with constant-segment primers. From the 5' RACE reads, TCRdb called clonotypes with MiXCR, one entry per CDR3 protein. The table records fewer than 40,000 distinct CDR3 sequences, 10% to 12% of them present only once. This clonotype occurred many times. Its cognate antigen is unknown. V was clipped by 4 bases and J by 4 bases; unmatched bases: 9. The CDR3 consists of 15 residues. Notes on the study in general: There were some responding clones in pre-infection memory, which suggested that cross-reactive memory had joined.

Material for sequencing was PBMCs or a T cell subset sorted from them (not recorded which). The sequence came from a man younger than 30 who had mild COVID-19 (a few samples of this study predate the infection). Cell type and time point are not known. The genes are TRBV12-3 or TRBV12-4 and TRBJ1-2; 7 positions agree with TRBD1. For the CDR3, the DNA is TGTGCCAGCAGTTCCCCAGAGGGGGCCCTCTATGGCTACACCTTC. It specifies CASSSPEGALYGYTF.